The clone carrying this TCR beta chain was counted many times. What it binds is not known. This entry is derived from a study of read filtering for tumor transcriptome and immune sequencing. General study results and limits: IR-seq captured clonotypes deeper and more reliably than RNA-seq.

The library was built from about 0.4 ug RNA with molecular barcoded adaptors for alpha/delta and beta/gamma chains. In TCRdb, the reads were re-called with MiXCR into one record per CDR3 protein. The table has tens of thousands of distinct CDR3 sequences, roughly 19% seen once. Germline V gene data show CDR1 as SQVTM and CDR2 as ANQGSEA. CDR3 length equals 13 residues. The J segment lost 4 bases and the V segment lost 2 bases, leaving 3 bases of the junction unmatched. The V call is TRBV29-1, the J call TRBJ2-3, with TRBD1 matching over 7 bases. This TCR derives from a donor aged 40 or older with multiple myeloma. Sequencing was performed on a population of CD138-negative cells sorted from bone marrow. The CDR3 coding sequence is TGCAGCGTTGAACAGGGGGTCTCAGATACGCAGTATTTT. Translated: CSVEQGVSDTQYF.